This T cell receptor (beta chain) emerged from a study of CD8+ T cells in alopecia areata (dated by TCRdb to 2016 to 2019). Context from the whole study: Treated patients were enrolled in an open-label pilot trial of oral tofacitinib at 5 to 10 mg twice daily for moderate-to-severe alopecia areata. Disease severity in treated patients was measured with the SALT score, which quantifies the percentage of affected scalp surface area. In both human patients and the C3H/HeJ mouse model, the study applied high-throughput TCRbeta sequencing to look at T cell clonal expansion in alopecia areata. Scalp tissue and sorted CD4+ and CD8+ peripheral blood T cells from patchy and totalis/universalis alopecia areata patients and from healthy controls were covered by human TCRbeta sequencing. Scalp clonality was compared among normal scalp (n=4), patchy alopecia areata scalp (n=8), and alopecia totalis/universalis scalp (n=8). Patients stayed on tofacitinib for 6 to 18 months and then had 6 months of follow-up off drug so that delayed response and recurrence could be assessed. immunoSEQ multiplex PCR using 35 Vbeta forward primers and 13 Jbeta reverse primers was used to amplify TCRbeta CDR3 regions. Tofacitinib-treated patients had biopsies at baseline and at 4 and 24 weeks of treatment, with a later scalp biopsy in several patients. RNA was extracted with the PAXgene miRNA kit for fixed scalp, the miRNeasy kit for PBMCs, and the RNeasy kit for mouse skin.

Paper-wide results and their limitations: Because the treated cohort was small and included a single nonresponder, larger studies are needed to assess links between baseline CD8+ expansion and response. Shared TCR sequences between patients were less evident than in mice, which may be partly attributable to HLA diversity in the patient population. Resident alphabeta T cells in normal human skin are also sequenced, complicating scalp TCR repertoire analysis, unlike mouse skin dominated by gammadelta T cells. Tofacitinib significantly lowered scalp clonality and the number of expanded CD8+ clones among the top 100 scalp clones. Compared with normal scalp, lesional scalp had higher clonality and more expanded CD8+ clones, particularly in alopecia totalis/universalis, a pattern that suggests antigenic drive. During tofacitinib treatment, many expanded lesional clones stuck around in both scalp and blood, and this persistence may partly explain why relapse happens after treatment is stopped.

Libraries came from the immunoSEQ multiplex PCR assay. For TCR sequencing, RNA was extracted from every sample and reverse transcribed into cDNA to serve as template. First-strand cDNA was synthesized using SuperScript III with a 2:1 mix of oligo-dT and random hexamers. A synthetic immune receptor repertoire was used to assess amplification bias, and residual bias was removed computationally. The original pipeline was this. After raw reads were preprocessed to remove errors, the CDR3 was defined following IMGT conventions as running from the conserved cysteine to phenylalanine. Clonality was calculated as 1 minus Shannon entropy normalized by log2 of the number of productive unique TCRs. Whether each scalp clone was CD4 or CD8 was inferred by checking scalp TCRbeta sequences against the CD4 and CD8 repertoires from sorted blood. Held by TCRdb, this immuneACCESS table contains in-frame sequences only and omits some clones. Under half of the omission traces to an unresolved V gene where checked; the cause of the rest is unknown. V and J calls plus clone size are reproduced from that table; the DNA served to infer D and trimming. Recorded for this sample are under 150,000 clones; roughly 57% of them occurred a single time. Around 5.7% of the sample is taken by the ten largest.

Worth noting for this clone: Its antigen specificity is not known. No base-level quality is on record; no much larger clone is a single base apart.

Per the publication, the time point label means: more than 3 weeks on oral tofacitinib. This specimen's treatment or condition label, per the study, means: oral pan-JAK inhibitor, 5-10 mg twice daily. Peripheral blood and lesional scalp punch biopsies were obtained from patients with alopecia areata. PBMCs were isolated by density centrifugation and stained for CD3, CD4 and CD8, and CD4+ and CD8+ T cells were sorted on a FACSAria. The receptor's source is a human donor with alopecia areata. The sequences come from CD4+ T cells sorted from blood, collected at week 4, from a patient treated with tofacitinib.

The nucleotide sequence reads TGCGCCAGCAGCGTTACGGACCGCCCAAGAGGCACAGATACGCAGTATTTT. Its product reads: CASSVTDRPRGTDTQYF. The receptor chain draws on TRBV5-1 and TRBJ2-3; the D gene identity is not certain. The junction carries 19 bases between V and J, which are trimmed by 4 bases and 1 base respectively. CDR3 length: 17 amino acids, cysteine to phenylalanine. Only the CDR3 part of the read is kept: 51 bases, read in frame from the first base. CDR1 SGHRS and CDR2 YFSETQ are derived from the germline V gene.